These 17 T cell receptor beta chains were sequenced from one sample in a study of kidney transplant recipient with SARS-CoV-2 infection. TCRdb re-analysed the reads in MiXCR, keeping a single row per CDR3 protein. The table includes about 250,000 distinct CDR3 sequences, around 26% detected once. The sequencing used a blood sample, collected at baseline and between days 110 and 120 from a kidney transplant recipient. The receptors derive from a male patient in his thirties who had COVID-19 and was a kidney transplant recipient. Some T cells may originate from the graft donor.

The chain links TRBV20-1 to TRBJ2-4; tentatively, D is TRBD2 (6 bases). CDR3 length: 16 residues. Germline V CDR1 and CDR2: DFQATT, SNEGSKA (reference sequence). CDR3 in DNA: TGCAATACCTCGGGGGTCTCTATTGGAGCCAAAAACATTCAGTACTTC. Its translation: CNTSGVSIGAKNIQYF.

The V and J genes are TRBV4-1 and TRBJ2-3; D is undetermined. This CDR3 spans 15 amino acids. V lost 0 bases to trimming and J lost 2 bases, with 9 bases between them. The germline gives CDR1 MGHRA, CDR2 YSYEKL. The CDR3 DNA is TGCGCCAGCAGCCAAGACCCCCACTACACAGATACGCAGTATTTT. It codes for CASSQDPHYTDTQYF.

As for this clonotype: Since a much larger clone is just one base distant, this may be a read error. The V gene is TRBV4-1, the J gene TRBJ1-1; D is unresolved. CDR1 and CDR2 from the germline V gene are MGHRA and YSYEKL. The length of the CDR3 is 14 residues. The CDR3: CASGHTYLNTEAFF. In nucleotides, the CDR3 is TGCGCCAGCGGCCATACGTATCTGAACACTGAAGCTTTCTTT.

The chain employs TRBV3-1 and TRBJ1-2; the D is unclear. This CDR3 is 17 amino acids long. Germline CDR1 is LGHDT and CDR2 is YNNKEL (reference sequence). V shed 5 bases and J shed 4 bases, with 23 bases lying between them. For the CDR3, the DNA is TGTGCCAGCAGCTGTCTGTGTCCCATTTGTAAGACCTATGGCTACACCTTC. Translation: CASSCLCPICKTYGYTF.

This clonotype was counted only a few times. The gene calls are TRBV19 and TRBJ1-2; D is undetermined. Germline V gene data show CDR1 as LNHDA and CDR2 as SQIVND (reference sequence). CDR3 length equals 16 residues. Trimming took off 0 bases at V and 4 bases at J, with 15 bases between the two ends. DNA for the CDR3: TGTGCCAGTAGTATAGATTTGGGCCGGAGTCTCTATGGCTACACCTTC. It translates to CASSIDLGRSLYGYTF.

This clonotype came up a few times. The chain employs TRBV20-1 and TRBJ2-1; 14 bases are a match to TRBD2. The CDR3 length is 15 residues. CDR1 is DFQATT and CDR2 is SNEGSKA in the germline V gene (reference sequence). The V and J ends lost 5 bases and 8 bases, in that order; junction bases with no gene match: 8. The CDR3 sequence: CSAPRLAGGVDEQFF. The CDR3 coding sequence is TGCAGTGCTCCTAGACTAGCGGGAGGGGTGGATGAGCAGTTCTTC.

About this clonotype itself: This may be a read error: a much more frequent sequence differs by one nucleotide. This rearrangement joins TRBV19 to TRBJ2-3; 12 bases line up with TRBD2. CDR1 LNHDA and CDR2 SQIVND come from the germline V gene (reference sequence). The CDR3 runs 16 residues. This CDR3 is CTSSTLAGGNGDTQYF. The CDR3 nucleotides are TGTACCAGTAGTACTCTAGCGGGAGGGAATGGAGATACGCAGTATTTT.

About this clonotype itself: One base away lies a much larger clone, so this may be a sequencing read error. V is TRBV6-1 and J is TRBJ2-5, with 11 nucleotides matching TRBD2. The CDR3 sequence is 16 residues long. Germline CDR1 and CDR2: MNHNS and SASEGT. CDR3 DNA: TGTACCATCAGTGACCTTTCTAGCGGGGGGCAAGAGACCCAGTACTTC. It is translated as CTISDLSSGGQETQYF.

This clonotype was found many times. The chain couples TRBV20-1 to TRBJ2-1, with TRBD2 matching over 10 bases. The germline CDR1 and CDR2 sequences are DFQATT and SNEGSKA (reference sequence). V lost 2 bases to trimming and J lost 8 bases; unmatched junction nucleotides: 9. The CDR3 runs 15 residues. The CDR3 protein is CSARMEREGRYEQFF. The DNA for the CDR3 is TGCAGTGCTAGAATGGAGCGGGAGGGCCGGTATGAGCAGTTCTTC.

This clonotype was picked up many times. The chain employs TRBV12-2 and TRBJ1-2. TRBV12-2 is reported as a pseudogene. The CDR3 has 17 amino acids. The CDR3 DNA follows: TGTGCAAGTCGCAATGAACGGACTCCACGAAAGACCTATGGCTACACCTTC. This codes for CASRNERTPRKTYGYTF.

Note on this clonotype: A read error is likely here: a far larger clone is one base away. This chain connects TRBV2 to TRBJ2-5; TRBD1 matches 11 bases. The CDR3 runs 14 residues. Germline CDR1 SNHLY, CDR2 FYNNEI. The CDR3 nucleotides are TGTGCCAGCAGCCGGGACAGGGGGACCTACGAGCAGAACTTC. Translating it yields CASSRDRGTYEQNF. Together with reference TRBV2 and TRBJ2-5, the CDR3 gives the full variable domain: EPEVTQTPSHQVTQMGQEVILRCVPISNHLYFYWYRQILGQKVEFLVSFYNNEISEKSEIFDDQFSVERPDGSNFTLKIRSTKLEDSAMYFCASSRDRGTYEQNFGPGTRLLVL.

This clonotype was picked up many times. The DNA for the CDR3 is TGCGCCAGCAGCCTAAGAGAAGGGGGGAATCAGCCCCAGCATTTT. Amino acids: CASSLREGGNQPQHF. The chain has TRBV4-1 and TRBJ1-5; possible D gene TRBD1, 6 bases. Germline V CDR1 and CDR2: MGHRA, YSYEKL. V was pared by 4 bases and J by 4 bases, with 14 bases between. The CDR3 loop spans 15 amino acids.

This clonotype was counted many times. The chain uses TRBV4-3 and TRBJ1-1, with TRBD1 matching over 8 bases. This CDR3 has 18 amino acids. CDR1 and CDR2 from the germline V gene are LGHNA and YSLEER. V shed 0 bases and J 4 bases; nucleotides not matched to a gene: 13. The CDR3 here is CASSQDPGSGGRGTEAFF. CDR3 bases: TGCGCCAGCAGCCAAGATCCCGGCTCAGGGGGCCGGGGCACTGAAGCTTTCTTT.

This clonotype has ten or more counts. The genes are TRBV14 and TRBJ1-2; no firm D call. The V gene lost 4 bases and the J gene lost 3 bases, with 21 bases spanning the gap. The CDR3 runs to 17 residues. CDR1 is SGHDN and CDR2 is FVKESK in the germline V gene. This CDR3 reads CASSRNPYRTDDYGYTF. CDR3 coding DNA: TGTGCCAGCAGCCGAAATCCTTACCGCACCGACGACTATGGCTACACCTTC. Filled out from reference TRBV14 and TRBJ1-2, the complete variable domain reads EAGVTQFPSHSVIEKGQTVTLRCDPISGHDNLYWYRRVMGKEIKFLLHFVKESKQDESGMPNNRFLAERTGGTYSTLKVQPAELEDSGVYFCASSRNPYRTDDYGYTFGSGTRLTVV.

This clonotype occurred many times. V gene TRBV2 combines with J gene TRBJ1-2; 9 nucleotides agree with TRBD1. The germline CDR1 and CDR2 sequences are SNHLY and FYNNEI. Unmatched junction bases numbered 2, after V lost 6 bases and J lost 3 bases. CDR3 length: 13 residues. The CDR3, as DNA: TGTGCCAGCAGGCGGACAGGGGACTATGGCTACACCTTC. Translating gives CASRRTGDYGYTF.

As for this clonotype: A clone one base away is much larger, so this may be a read error. It is likely a read error, because the conserved phenylalanine at the end of the CDR3 is missing. The chain has TRBV18 and TRBJ2-7, with 9 bases that match TRBD1. Trimming took 5 bases from V and 2 from J; bases not matched to a gene: 4. The CDR3 consists of 14 residues. The V gene's germline CDR1 is KGHSH and CDR2 LQKENI. For the CDR3, the DNA is TGTGCCAGCTCAGGGACAGGGTCTACCTACGAGCAGTACCTC. Its translation is CASSGTGSTYEQYL.

As concerns this clonotype: A read error may be the cause here, since a much bigger clone is one base away. J is TRBJ1-3 and V is TRBV11-3; 7 bases line up with TRBD1. The CDR3 loop spans 13 amino acids. Germline V lookup: CDR1 SGHNT, CDR2 YENEEA. The chain's CDR3 is CASSTGDGNAIYF. CDR3 sequence (DNA): TGTGCCAGCAGTACAGGGGACGGAAACGCCATATATTTT.